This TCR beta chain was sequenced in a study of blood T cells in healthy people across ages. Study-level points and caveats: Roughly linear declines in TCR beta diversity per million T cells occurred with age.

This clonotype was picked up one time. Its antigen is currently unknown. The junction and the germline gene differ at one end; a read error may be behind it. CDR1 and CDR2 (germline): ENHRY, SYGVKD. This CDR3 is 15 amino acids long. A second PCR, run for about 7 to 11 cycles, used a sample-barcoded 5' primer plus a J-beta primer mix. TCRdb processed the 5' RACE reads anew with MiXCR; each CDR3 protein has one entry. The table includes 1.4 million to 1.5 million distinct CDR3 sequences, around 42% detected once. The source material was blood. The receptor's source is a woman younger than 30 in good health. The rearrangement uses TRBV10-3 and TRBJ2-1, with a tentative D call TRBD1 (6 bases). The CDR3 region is CTISSPGQTYNEQFF. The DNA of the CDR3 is TGTACCATCAGTTCTCCGGGACAAACCTACAATGAGCAGTTCTTC.